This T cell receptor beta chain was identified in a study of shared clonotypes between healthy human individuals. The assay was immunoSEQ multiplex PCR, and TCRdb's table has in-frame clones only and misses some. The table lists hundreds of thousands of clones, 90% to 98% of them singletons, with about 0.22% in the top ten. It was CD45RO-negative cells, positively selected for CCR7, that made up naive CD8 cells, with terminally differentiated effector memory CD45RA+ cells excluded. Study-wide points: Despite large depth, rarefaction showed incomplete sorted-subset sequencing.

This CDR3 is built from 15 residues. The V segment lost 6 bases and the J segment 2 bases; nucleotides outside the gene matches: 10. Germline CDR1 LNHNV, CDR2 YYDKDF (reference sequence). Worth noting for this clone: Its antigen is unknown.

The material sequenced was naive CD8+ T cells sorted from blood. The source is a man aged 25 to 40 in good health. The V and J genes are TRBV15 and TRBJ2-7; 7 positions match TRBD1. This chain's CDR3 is CATSSRGPPPYEQYF. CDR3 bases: TGTGCCACCAGTTCGAGGGGGCCACCTCCCTACGAGCAGTACTTC.